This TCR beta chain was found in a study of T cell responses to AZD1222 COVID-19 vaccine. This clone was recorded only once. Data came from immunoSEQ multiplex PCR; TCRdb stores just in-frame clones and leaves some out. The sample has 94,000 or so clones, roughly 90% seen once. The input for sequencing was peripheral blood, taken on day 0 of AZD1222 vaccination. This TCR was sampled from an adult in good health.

CDR3: CASSQGYSNQPQHF. The CDR3 nucleotides are TGTGCCAGTAGTCAGGGGTATAGCAATCAGCCCCAGCATTTT. The chain recombines TRBV19 with TRBJ1-5; a possible D gene is TRBD1 (6 bases). The germline gives CDR1 LNHDA, CDR2 SQIVND (reference sequence). This CDR3 has 14 residues. The V and J ends lost 5 bases and 0 bases respectively, with 8 bases between them.